The 22 T cell receptor beta chains reported below all come from one sample, sequenced in a study of blood T cell repertoires in COVID-19 (dated by TCRdb to 2020 to 2022). The library was prepared using the immunoSEQ multiplex PCR assay. TCRdb re-hosts the immuneACCESS table, in-frame sequences only. Its copies lack some clones; in the studies checked, an unresolved V gene accounts for under half of them, and the cause for the rest is not known. This sample lists about 440,000 clones; approximately 89% were detected once. 10% to 15% of the sample lies in the top ten. Source material: peripheral blood. The receptors stem from a woman in her fifties or sixties with COVID-19, enrolled during active disease.

The chain has TRBV5-4 and TRBJ2-7; 11 bases are a match to TRBD2. The junction had 3 bases not matched to a gene; V was cut back by 3 bases and J by 7 bases. This CDR3 has 13 residues. CDR1 and CDR2 from the germline V gene are SGHNT and YYREEE (reference sequence). CDR3: CASSSRLAGEQYF. CDR3 nucleotide sequence: TGTGCCAGCAGCTCCCGACTAGCGGGGGAGCAGTACTTC.

This clone was seen only a few times. The chain links TRBV7-2 to TRBJ2-3; D is perhaps TRBD2 (6 bases). The CDR3 has 13 amino acids. V was cut by 6 bases and J by 2 bases, with 9 bases left in between. CDR1 and CDR2 (germline): SGHTA, FQGNSA. CDR3 nucleotide sequence: TGTGCCAGCAGAGGGACTTACACAGATACGCAGTATTTT. Translation: CASRGTYTDTQYF.

This clone appeared once. V is TRBV12-5 and J is TRBJ2-7; 12 bases map to TRBD1. Germline assignment: CDR1 LGHNT and CDR2 FRNRAP. Losses at the gene ends were 0 bases for V and 6 bases for J; bases not matched to a gene: 6. There are 16 residues in the CDR3. The CDR3 region has the DNA TGTGCTAGTGGTTTGGTACTGGGACAGGGGGCGAGCGAGCAGTACTTC. Its protein is CASGLVLGQGASEQYF.

The chain uses TRBV5-1 and TRBJ2-1; 8 bases are a match to TRBD2. CDR3 length equals 14 residues. V dropped 2 bases and J dropped 9; count of bases not matched to a gene: 7. The germline V gene encodes CDR1 SGHRS and CDR2 YFSETQ. This CDR3 is CASSFGGGQSEQFF. CDR3 in DNA: TGCGCCAGCAGCTTCGGCGGGGGGCAAAGTGAGCAGTTCTTC.

The gene calls are TRBV6-6 and TRBJ1-4; D gene ambiguous. Trimming shortened V by 4 bases and J by 8 bases, and 5 bases separated the two germline ends. In germline, CDR1 is MNHNY, CDR2 SVGAGI (reference sequence). CDR3 length: 11 residues. DNA of the CDR3: TGTGCCAGCAGTTCCAAAGAAAAACTGTTTTTT. This gives the protein CASSSKEKLFF.

In regard to this clone: Other DNA sequences in the same sample also yield this CDR3. CDR3: CASSLGQGKETQYF. The CDR3 region has the DNA TGCGCCAGCAGCTTGGGACAGGGGAAAGAGACCCAGTACTTC. The chain is built from TRBV5-1 and TRBJ2-5; the match to TRBD1 covers 8 bases. This CDR3 region has 14 residues. The trim removed 0 bases at V and 3 bases at J, leaving 1 base unmatched. Germline-derived CDR1 and CDR2 are SGHRS and YFSETQ. Full variable domain (rest looked up from reference TRBV5-1 and TRBJ2-5): KAGVTQTPRYLIKTRGQQVTLSCSPISGHRSVSWYQQTPGQGLQFLFEYFSETQRNKGNFPGRFSGRQFSNSRSEMNVSTLELGDSALYLCASSLGQGKETQYFGPGTRLLVL.

This clone was seen just once. V and J are TRBV6-5 and TRBJ1-2, with 10 positions matching TRBD1. The CDR3 covers 14 residues. Germline loops: CDR1 MNHEY, CDR2 SVGAGI. V was clipped by 5 bases and J by 3 bases; unmatched bases: 3. CDR3 residues: CASSRTGGDYGYTF. CDR3 coding DNA: TGTGCCAGCAGTCGGACAGGGGGGGACTATGGCTACACCTTC.

The chain has TRBV2 and TRBJ2-7; 16 nucleotides align to TRBD2. Trimming at V came to 6 bases and at J to 3 bases, leaving 5 bases not matched to a gene. The CDR3 is 16 residues long. The germline CDR1 and CDR2 sequences are SNHLY and FYNNEI. The CDR3: CASRRGLAGGLYEQYF. DNA for the CDR3: TGTGCCAGCAGGAGGGGACTAGCGGGGGGGCTCTACGAGCAGTACTTC.

The rearrangement links TRBV4-2 to TRBJ2-3; D might be TRBD2 (6 bases). With 3 bases removed from V and 1 base from J, the gap between germline ends came to 11 bases. The CDR3 is 15 residues long. Germline CDR1 LGHNA, CDR2 YNFKEQ. CDR3 region: CASSHRWGGTDTQYF. CDR3 DNA sequence: TGTGCCAGCAGCCATCGGTGGGGGGGCACAGATACGCAGTATTTT.

The chain couples TRBV7-8 to TRBJ1-1, with D maybe TRBD1 (5 bases). This CDR3 is 15 amino acids long. V was pared by 5 bases and J by 3 bases, with 16 bases between. Germline V gene lookup returns CDR1 SGHVS and CDR2 FQNEAQ. This chain's CDR3 is CASSPRQGRDTEAFF. For the CDR3, the DNA is TGTGCCAGCAGCCCCCGGCAGGGCAGAGACACTGAAGCTTTCTTT.

The table lists this clone with a count of one. The V gene is TRBV9, the J gene TRBJ2-1; D uncertain. Per germline, CDR1 SGDLS and CDR2 YYNGEE. V lost 0 bases to trimming and J lost 1 base, with 8 bases between them. This CDR3 has 15 residues. The CDR3 coding sequence is TGTGCCAGCAGCGTAGCGGCGGAATCCTACAATGAGCAGTTCTTC. It codes for CASSVAAESYNEQFF.

J is TRBJ1-3 and V is TRBV3-1 (or the pseudogene TRBV3-2); D might be TRBD1 (5 bases). The CDR3 has 16 amino acids. V was shortened by 5 bases and J by 0 bases, with 14 bases between the two germline ends. Germline V gives CDR1 LGHDT, CDR2 YNNKEL (reference sequence). CDR3 sequence (DNA): TGTGCCAGCAGCAAGGGGCCGGTCCGCTCTGGAAACACCATATATTTT. It is translated as CASSKGPVRSGNTIYF.

The gene calls are TRBV2 and TRBJ1-3; the match to TRBD1 covers 7 bases. CDR3 length: 15 amino acids. Germline V gene data show CDR1 as SNHLY and CDR2 as FYNNEI. With V trimmed by 10 bases and J by 8 bases, 17 bases remained unmatched. The CDR3 DNA is TGTGCCACCCTACGGGACAGTCGAGGAGGGGACACCATATATTTT. Translated: CATLRDSRGGDTIYF.

The chain joins TRBV2 to TRBJ1-5; 9 bases line up with TRBD1. Looked up from germline, CDR1 is SNHLY and CDR2 is FYNNEI. V shed 6 bases and J 3 bases; nucleotides not matched to a gene: 6. The CDR3 sequence is 15 residues long. Written as DNA, the CDR3 is TGTGCCAGCAGCCTGGACAGGGGTTACAATCAGCCCCAGCATTTT. It translates to CASSLDRGYNQPQHF.

The chain joins TRBV11-2 to TRBJ2-3, with D unresolved. The CDR3 is 15 residues long. The V gene's germline CDR1 is SGHAT and CDR2 FQNNGV. Trimming pared 4 bases from V and 2 bases from J, leaving 13 bases between. In DNA form, the CDR3 reads TGTGCCAGCAGCTCTAGGTTTGGGTCCACAGATACGCAGTATTTT. This gives the protein CASSSRFGSTDTQYF.

CDR3 DNA sequence: TGTGCCAGCAGCTTTCAAGCGACAGCTCGCACCGGGGAGCTGTTTTTT. Translated: CASSFQATARTGELFF. The chain couples TRBV7-6 to TRBJ2-2; weak D call: TRBD1 (5 bases). Looked up from germline, CDR1 is SGHVS and CDR2 is FNYEAQ. Trimming removed 3 bases from V and 4 bases from J, with 15 bases in between. This CDR3 contains 16 residues.

As for this clone: The sample contains more than one DNA sequence encoding this CDR3. The gene calls are TRBV5-1 and TRBJ1-2; possible D gene TRBD1, 5 bases. The ends were cut back, 5 bases at V and 4 bases at J, with 9 bases in the middle. The CDR3 runs 12 residues. Germline V gene sequence: CDR1 SGHRS, CDR2 YFSETQ. In DNA, the CDR3 is TGCGCCAGCAGTCCAGACAGCTATGGCTACACCTTC. Amino acids: CASSPDSYGYTF. Drawing the rest from reference TRBV5-1 and TRBJ1-2, the complete variable domain is KAGVTQTPRYLIKTRGQQVTLSCSPISGHRSVSWYQQTPGQGLQFLFEYFSETQRNKGNFPGRFSGRQFSNSRSEMNVSTLELGDSALYLCASSPDSYGYTFGSGTRLTVV.

This rearrangement joins TRBV5-1 to TRBJ2-1; 9 positions agree with TRBD1. Germline-derived CDR1 and CDR2 are SGHRS and YFSETQ. This CDR3 has 14 residues. Trimming at V came to 4 bases and at J to 7 bases, leaving 6 bases not matched to a gene. The CDR3, as DNA: TGCGCCAGCAGCCCAGGGACAGGGTTGAATGAGCAGTTCTTC. Translated: CASSPGTGLNEQFF. The whole variable domain, filled in from reference TRBV5-1 and TRBJ2-1, reads KAGVTQTPRYLIKTRGQQVTLSCSPISGHRSVSWYQQTPGQGLQFLFEYFSETQRNKGNFPGRFSGRQFSNSRSEMNVSTLELGDSALYLCASSPGTGLNEQFFGPGTRLTVL.

The V call is TRBV2, the J call TRBJ2-4; 9 bases map to TRBD2. V shed 5 bases, J shed 10 bases, and the junction held 12 bases outside the gene matches. The CDR3 covers 15 residues. Looked up from germline, CDR1 is SNHLY and CDR2 is FYNNEI. The CDR3, as DNA: TGTGCCAGCAGTTTCCTAGCGGGGCCCCCCGGAATTCAGTACTTC. It translates to CASSFLAGPPGIQYF.

The V gene is TRBV5-4, the J gene TRBJ2-7; the match to TRBD2 covers 10 bases. With 7 bases clipped from V and 4 bases from J, the junction kept 11 bases outside the gene matches. In germline, CDR1 is SGHNT, CDR2 YYREEE (reference sequence). This CDR3 is 15 amino acids long. CDR3 sequence reads: CASWDTRTSGYEQYF. The CDR3 DNA is TGTGCCAGCTGGGACACCCGGACTAGCGGATACGAGCAGTACTTC.

The genes are TRBV3-1 (or the pseudogene TRBV3-2) and TRBJ1-5, with unresolved D. This CDR3 contains 13 residues. Germline CDR1 LGHDT, CDR2 YNNKEL (reference sequence). V lost 0 bases and J 7 bases, leaving 7 bases between the germline ends. CDR3 nucleotide sequence: TGTGCCAGCAGCCAAGATAACGGGCAGCCCCAGCATTTT. It encodes CASSQDNGQPQHF.

The rearrangement links TRBV6-1 to TRBJ1-5; D remains ambiguous. V was pared by 3 bases and J by 3 bases, with 12 bases between. The CDR3 contains 15 residues. The germline V gene has CDR1 MNHNS and CDR2 SASEGT. CDR3: CASSDGPLPNQPQHF. CDR3 bases: TGTGCCAGCAGTGATGGGCCCCTTCCCAATCAGCCCCAGCATTTT.